This T cell receptor (beta chain) was identified during a study of shared clonotypes between healthy human individuals. CD45RO-negative, CCR7-positively selected cells formed the naive CD8 fraction, excluding terminally differentiated effector memory CD45RA+ cells. Repertoires were generated with immunoSEQ multiplex PCR, while TCRdb's copy carries only in-frame clones and drops some. This sample carries hundreds of thousands of clones, approximately 96% of them seen once, and the ten largest clones take approximately 0.12%. Per germline, CDR1 SGHAT and CDR2 FQNNGV. CDR3 length: 18 amino acids. The receptor was derived from a woman in her twenties or thirties in good health. The sample comprised naive CD8+ T cells sorted from blood. This chain links TRBV11-2 with TRBJ2-5; the D gene is possibly TRBD2 (5 bases). The J call is doubtful: the DNA matches TRBJ2-7 better. Here the CDR3 DNA reads TGTGCCAGCAGCTTAGATCCTTTCCGCGAGGGTCCTTTCTACGAGCAGTACTTC. It encodes CASSLDPFREGPFYEQYF.